Below are 8 T cell receptor beta chains sequenced from a single sample in a study of CD8 T cells in Susac syndrome. Random hexamers served to reverse transcribe roughly 0.5 to 1 ug RNA. In TCRdb, the immunoSEQ multiplex PCR reads were re-called with MiXCR into one record per CDR3 protein. The sample consists of 180,000 or so distinct CDR3 sequences, roughly 94% of them appearing once. Sequences were obtained from CD4+ T cells from PBMCs. The receptors originated from a human donor in good health.

This clonotype appeared a few times. The rearrangement joins TRBV5-5 to TRBJ2-7, with 8 bases fitting TRBD1. The CDR3 loop spans 15 amino acids. The V and J ends lost 0 bases and 3 bases, in that order; junction bases with no gene match: 5. Germline V lookup: CDR1 SGHKS, CDR2 YYEKEE (reference sequence). The CDR3 here is CASSLAGQGVYEQYF. The CDR3 DNA sequence: TGTGCCAGCAGCTTGGCAGGACAGGGCGTCTACGAGCAGTACTTC.

The CDR3 sequence is CSARRTYGEQYF. DNA of the CDR3: TGCAGTGCTAGAAGGACTTATGGGGAGCAGTACTTC. The V and J genes are TRBV20-1 and TRBJ2-7; D might be TRBD2 (5 bases). V dropped 2 bases and J dropped 7 bases, with 12 bases sitting between them. The CDR3 loop spans 12 amino acids. The V gene's germline CDR1 is DFQATT and CDR2 SNEGSKA (reference sequence).

This chain links TRBV11-2 with TRBJ2-1; no reliable D call. Germline V gene lookup returns CDR1 SGHAT and CDR2 FQNNGV. V was shortened by 5 bases and J by 10 bases, with 9 bases between the two germline ends. CDR3 length: 11 amino acids. CDR3 amino acids: CASSPLREQFF. DNA for the CDR3: TGTGCCAGCAGCCCACTCAGGGAGCAGTTCTTC. Full variable domain (rest looked up from reference TRBV11-2 and TRBJ2-1): EAGVAQSPRYKIIEKRQSVAFWCNPISGHATLYWYQQILGQGPKLLIQFQNNGVVDDSQLPKDRFSAERLKGVDSTLKIQPAKLEDSAVYLCASSPLREQFFGPGTRLTVL.

The chain couples TRBV7-9 to TRBJ2-4; the D gene is possibly TRBD1 (6 bases). This CDR3 has 11 amino acids. Trimming left V 5 bases short and J 9 bases short, with 8 bases between. Germline V CDR1 and CDR2: SEHNR, FQNEAQ (reference sequence). The CDR3 spells CASSVQGIQYF. Here the CDR3 DNA reads TGTGCCAGCAGCGTACAGGGCATTCAGTACTTC.

The rearrangement joins TRBV9 to TRBJ2-1; 9 nucleotides align to TRBD1. The CDR3 has 15 residues. Germline loops: CDR1 SGDLS, CDR2 YYNGEE. V shed 0 bases, J shed 3 bases, and the junction held 1 base outside the gene matches. The DNA for the CDR3 is TGTGCCAGCAGCGTAGGGGACAGGGACTACAATGAGCAGTTCTTC. Translation: CASSVGDRDYNEQFF.

The V call is TRBV7-3, the J call TRBJ2-1; 8 bases agree with TRBD1. With 4 bases clipped from V and 10 bases from J, the junction kept 6 bases outside the gene matches. Per the germline V gene, CDR1 is SGHTA and CDR2 is FQGTGA. The CDR3 totals 13 residues. The CDR3 sequence is CASSSNRGSEQFF. The DNA for the CDR3 is TGTGCCAGCAGCTCCAACAGGGGGTCGGAGCAGTTCTTC.

The chain recombines TRBV30 with TRBJ2-1; a weak D match, TRBD2 (6 bases). V lost 5 bases, J lost 6 bases, and 17 bases lay in between. The germline gives CDR1 GTSNPN, CDR2 SVGIG (reference sequence). The CDR3 length is 14 residues. CDR3 nucleotide sequence: TGTGCCTGGCAGGCGGGAAATCTCCGCAATGAGCAGTTCTTC. This gives the protein CAWQAGNLRNEQFF.

This chain links TRBV20-1 with TRBJ2-5; 9 nucleotides align to TRBD1. CDR1 is DFQATT and CDR2 is SNEGSKA in the germline V gene (reference sequence). The CDR3 length is 14 residues. V shed 1 base, J shed 4 bases, and the junction held 4 bases outside the gene matches. For the CDR3, the DNA is TGCAGTGCTAGAGTGGGACAGGGAGGAGAGACCCAGTACTTC. This sequence encodes CSARVGQGGETQYF.